The 12 T cell receptor beta chains below all came from one sample that was sequenced in a study of post-analysis software for immune sequencing data. Included in the TCR beta cDNA libraries were unique molecular identifiers. TCRdb re-called the PCR reads through MiXCR, storing one row per CDR3 protein. Of 650,000 to 850,000 distinct CDR3 sequences listed, 46% were seen once; the top ten hold around 4.7%. Study observations and caveats: Among roughly five TRBV segments more frequent in patients than controls were TRBV5-6, TRBV5-1 and TRBV20-1.

The antigens these receptors bind are not known. Material for sequencing was blood. Receptors originate from a girl aged 10 to 17 with multiple sclerosis.

The table lists this clonotype with a few counts. The CDR3 is CSVSHTDTQYF. In DNA, the CDR3 is TGCAGCGTTTCCCACACAGATACGCAGTATTTT. The chain links TRBV29-1 to TRBJ2-3; D uncertain. The CDR3 has 11 residues. V lost 5 bases and J 2 bases, leaving 5 bases between the germline ends. Germline V gene data show CDR1 as SQVTM and CDR2 as ANQGSEA.

This chain links TRBV10-3 with TRBJ2-7; D is unresolved. The CDR3 covers 15 residues. Trimming left V 2 bases short and J 0 bases short, with 11 bases between. Per germline, CDR1 ENHRY and CDR2 SYGVKD. In DNA, the CDR3 is TGTGCCATCAGTGAGGGCGGACCTAGCTCCTACGAGCAGTACTTC. Translation gives CAISEGGPSSYEQYF.

The V and J genes are TRBV20-1 and TRBJ2-2; D gene uncertain. The germline gives CDR1 DFQATT, CDR2 SNEGSKA (reference sequence). V was cut by 0 bases and J by 7 bases, with 0 bases left in between. This CDR3 comprises 10 residues. The CDR3 is CSARDGELFF. In nucleotides, the CDR3 is TGCAGTGCTAGAGACGGGGAGCTGTTTTTT.

A few counts support this clonotype. This chain connects TRBV7-9 to TRBJ2-5, with a weak D call TRBD1 (6 bases). Germline V gene data show CDR1 as SEHNR and CDR2 as FQNEAQ (reference sequence). Deletions cut 4 bases from V and 0 bases from J, with 12 bases between. The CDR3 has 15 amino acids. Here the CDR3 reads CASSSRNRDQETQYF. The CDR3 DNA reads as TGTGCCAGCAGCTCGAGAAACAGGGACCAAGAGACCCAGTACTTC.

The chain combines TRBV20-1 with TRBJ2-3; D is ambiguous. Trimming took off 0 bases at V and 0 bases at J, with 13 bases between the two ends. Germline values: CDR1 DFQATT, CDR2 SNEGSKA (reference sequence). The length of the CDR3 is 16 residues. CDR3 DNA: TGCAGTGCTAGAGATGGGGTCCTGCGGAGCACAGATACGCAGTATTTT. As protein: CSARDGVLRSTDTQYF.

The rearrangement links TRBV6-5 to TRBJ1-2; D is ambiguous. Germline values: CDR1 MNHEY, CDR2 SVGAGI. The CDR3 length is 13 residues. V was trimmed by 2 bases and J by 5 bases, leaving 9 bases between them. The CDR3 sequence is CASSYGVEYGYTF. The CDR3 DNA is TGTGCCAGCAGTTACGGGGTAGAATATGGCTACACCTTC.

The chain is built from TRBV12-3 or TRBV12-4 and TRBJ2-5; D is unresolved. Trimming took 5 bases from V and 2 from J, leaving 12 bases between them. The length of the CDR3 is 14 residues. The CDR3 spells CASSPPSNQETQYF. CDR3 bases: TGTGCCAGCAGTCCCCCTAGTAATCAAGAGACCCAGTACTTC.

The CDR3 nucleotides read TGTGCCCGTGGGCGGTCGTCTGGGTATGAGCAGTTCTTC. This translates into CARGRSSGYEQFF. The chain links TRBV30 to TRBJ2-1; D gene unclear. The CDR3 spans 13 residues. Germline assignment: CDR1 GTSNPN and CDR2 SVGIG (reference sequence). Trimming cost V 8 bases and J 8 bases, with 19 bases left between them.

The table lists this clonotype with a few counts. Here the CDR3 reads CSVTQGTYGYTF. CDR3 DNA sequence: TGCAGCGTTACTCAGGGGACCTATGGCTACACCTTC. The chain couples TRBV29-1 to TRBJ1-2; D is possibly TRBD1 (6 bases). V was clipped by 5 bases and J by 4 bases, with 11 bases between them. Germline values: CDR1 SQVTM, CDR2 ANQGSEA. This CDR3 contains 12 residues.

Turning to this clonotype: The junction does not match germline at one end; this may be a read error. V gene TRBV6-6 combines with J gene TRBJ2-1; 13 bases agree with TRBD2. The V gene's germline CDR1 is MNHNY and CDR2 SVGAGI (reference sequence). This CDR3 comprises 15 residues. The CDR3 nucleotides are TGTGCCGGCAGTGTAACTAGCGGGAGGGCAAATGAGCAGTTCTTC. As protein: CAGSVTSGRANEQFF.

The V call is TRBV6-6, the J call TRBJ2-7, with 11 bases that match TRBD1. This CDR3 is built from 15 residues. Germline V gene lookup returns CDR1 MNHNY and CDR2 SVGAGI (reference sequence). J was trimmed by 7 bases and V by 7 bases; bases with no gene match: 12. CDR3 DNA sequence: TGTGCCAGCAAAATGGGGGACAGGGGGAATTCGGAGCAGTACTTC. Translation: CASKMGDRGNSEQYF.

The sample holds a few counts of this clonotype. CDR3 coding DNA: TGTGCCAGTAGTCTACAAGGGGGGGACTCCTACGAGCAGTACTTC. It translates to CASSLQGGDSYEQYF. The rearrangement joins TRBV19 to TRBJ2-7; weak D call: TRBD2 (7 bases). Germline V lookup: CDR1 LNHDA, CDR2 SQIVND (reference sequence). The CDR3 contains 15 residues. V lost 5 bases and J lost 0, with 14 bases in between. The full variable domain, rest sourced from reference TRBV19 and TRBJ2-7, is DGGITQSPKYLFRKEGQNVTLSCEQNLNHDAMYWYRQDPGQGLRLIYYSQIVNDFQKGDIAEGYSVSREKKESFPLTVTSAQKNPTAFYLCASSLQGGDSYEQYFGPGTRLTVT.